A single sample is the source of the 13 T cell receptor beta chains below, sequenced in a study of chemoradiotherapy in HPV16-positive cancers. Profiled with immunoSEQ multiplex PCR; TCRdb holds only in-frame clones, not every one. Of about 68,000 clones detected, roughly 90% appear once; the ten largest clones hold 4.2%. Source: blood, taken from a patient who underwent chemoradiotherapy. The origin of the receptors is a human donor with HPV-associated anogenital cancer.

J is TRBJ2-3 and V is TRBV5-8; D gene unclear. The CDR3 totals 14 residues. CDR1 and CDR2 (germline): SGHTS, YDEGEE. Trimming removed 4 bases at V and 6 bases at J, with 15 bases between. The CDR3 here is CASSPVVGSDTQYF. The CDR3 DNA is TGTGCCAGCAGCCCAGTGGTCGGGTCCGATACGCAGTATTTT.

This clone was counted a few times. The chain links TRBV5-8 to TRBJ1-2, with D unresolved. From germline, CDR1 is SGHTS and CDR2 YDEGEE. This CDR3 comprises 15 residues. V was pared by 4 bases and J by 4 bases, with 17 bases between. The DNA of the CDR3 is TGTGCCAGCAGCGAGAGAGTGGGTTCCTTCTATGGCTACACCTTC. Encoded protein: CASSERVGSFYGYTF.

This rearrangement joins TRBV4-2 to TRBJ2-1; 11 bases line up with TRBD2. The length of the CDR3 is 16 residues. Germline assignment: CDR1 LGHNA and CDR2 YNFKEQ. After removal of 4 bases from V and 4 bases from J, the junction contained 6 bases not matched to a gene. CDR3 residues: CASSLRTSGSYNEQFF. As DNA, the CDR3 is TGTGCCAGCAGCCTCCGGACTAGCGGGTCATACAATGAGCAGTTCTTC.

This sequence joins TRBV7-3 and TRBJ2-3; D perhaps matches TRBD1 (6 bases). Trimming cost V 5 bases and J 5 bases, with 17 bases left between them. Per the germline V gene, CDR1 is SGHTA and CDR2 is FQGTGA. This CDR3 spans 15 amino acids. CDR3 sequence (DNA): TGTGCCAGCAGCCCGTCGTTGACCAGGGGAGATACGCAGTATTTT. Protein: CASSPSLTRGDTQYF.

This chain links TRBV7-8 with TRBJ1-5; D perhaps matches TRBD1 (5 bases). The length of the CDR3 is 21 residues. V lost 0 bases to trimming and J lost 0 bases, with 24 bases between them. CDR1 and CDR2 (germline): SGHVS, FQNEAQ. The CDR3 loop is CASSLAGSDSSPVYSNQPQHF. CDR3 DNA: TGTGCCAGCAGCTTAGCGGGCAGCGACAGTTCTCCAGTTTATAGCAATCAGCCCCAGCATTTT.

The chain joins TRBV25-1 to TRBJ2-2; 8 positions agree with TRBD1. V shed 2 bases and J 4 bases; nucleotides not matched to a gene: 3. This CDR3 spans 15 amino acids. The V gene's germline CDR1 is MGHDK and CDR2 SYGVNS. CDR3 nucleotides: TGTGCCAGCAGTGAAAGCAGGGGGCCCACCGGGGAGCTGTTTTTT. Translating it yields CASSESRGPTGELFF.

This clone was recorded only once. The rearrangement joins TRBV28 to TRBJ1-1; D gene ambiguous. The CDR3 is 13 residues long. CDR1 is MDHEN and CDR2 is SYDVKM in the germline V gene. V gave up 3 bases and J gave up 4 bases, with 9 bases separating them. This chain's CDR3 is CASSLGFPTEAFF. CDR3 in DNA: TGTGCCAGCAGTTTGGGGTTTCCCACTGAAGCTTTCTTT. Based on the CDR3 plus reference TRBV28 and TRBJ1-1, the full variable domain is DVKVTQSSRYLVKRTGEKVFLECVQDMDHENMFWYRQDPGLGLRLIYFSYDVKMKEKGDIPEGYSVSREKKERFSLILESASTNQTSMYLCASSLGFPTEAFFGQGTRLTVV.

The CDR3 protein is CASSQPVKTSVGHEQYF. The CDR3 DNA sequence: TGTGCCAGCAGCCAGCCCGTCAAAACTAGCGTGGGCCACGAGCAGTACTTC. The chain recombines TRBV4-2 with TRBJ2-5; TRBD2 matches 7 bases. The DNA end favors TRBJ2-7, so the J call may be wrong. The germline CDR1 and CDR2 sequences are LGHNA and YNFKEQ. The CDR3 sequence is 17 residues long.

The chain carries TRBV13 and TRBJ2-1; D may be TRBD1 or TRBD2 (5 bases each). V was shortened by 0 bases and J by 8 bases, with 11 bases between the two germline ends. This CDR3 is 14 amino acids long. From germline, CDR1 is PRHDT and CDR2 FYEKMQ (reference sequence). CDR3 bases: TGTGCCAGCAGCTTAGGGGCTAGAGGGGATGAGCAGTTCTTC. It yields the protein CASSLGARGDEQFF.

The V and J genes are TRBV5-1 and TRBJ1-1, with 9 bases aligning to TRBD1. This CDR3 region has 15 residues. J lost 1 base, V lost 3 bases, and 4 bases had no gene match. Per the germline V gene, CDR1 is SGHRS and CDR2 is YFSETQ. DNA of the CDR3: TGCGCCAGCAGCTCACAGGGGGCCACGAACACTGAAGCTTTCTTT. Amino acid sequence: CASSSQGATNTEAFF. The full variable domain, rest sourced from reference TRBV5-1 and TRBJ1-1, is KAGVTQTPRYLIKTRGQQVTLSCSPISGHRSVSWYQQTPGQGLQFLFEYFSETQRNKGNFPGRFSGRQFSNSRSEMNVSTLELGDSALYLCASSSQGATNTEAFFGQGTRLTVV.

V gene TRBV10-3 combines with J gene TRBJ1-1, with a possible D match to TRBD1 (5 bases). V lost 7 bases and J lost 1, with 13 bases in between. The germline V gene has CDR1 ENHRY and CDR2 SYGVKD. CDR3 length equals 14 residues. The CDR3 DNA reads TGTGCCATCAACGTGGGGGGAGAGAACACTGAAGCTTTCTTT. Its protein is CAINVGGENTEAFF.

The chain couples TRBV28 to TRBJ2-2, with 12 positions matching TRBD2. The V gene end was trimmed by 7 bases and the J gene end by 4 bases; junction bases not matched to a gene: 10. This CDR3 is built from 17 residues. From germline, CDR1 is MDHEN and CDR2 SYDVKM. The CDR3 region is CASTPASGREGTGELFF. The CDR3 region has the DNA TGTGCCAGCACCCCCGCTAGCGGGAGGGAGGGCACCGGGGAGCTGTTTTTT.

The chain links TRBV7-2 to TRBJ2-4; no clear D. Trimming removed 1 base at V and 2 bases at J, with 9 bases between. Germline loops: CDR1 SGHTA, CDR2 FQGNSA. CDR3 length: 15 amino acids. The CDR3 sequence is CASSLGHGPKNIQYF. The DNA for the CDR3 is TGTGCCAGCAGCTTAGGGCACGGACCCAAAAACATTCAGTACTTC.